This T cell receptor (beta chain) was obtained from a study of T-cell memory formation after mild COVID-19. TCRdb reanalysed the 5' RACE reads using MiXCR and keeps one entry per CDR3 protein. The sample has about 600,000 distinct CDR3 sequences; about 20% are singletons. General study results and limits: Contracting clones, day 15 to 85, had balanced CD4/CD8, and later expanders favored CD4+. The second-wave clones peaking on day 37 were not confirmed as SARS-CoV-2-specific.

This clonotype has more than one count but fewer than ten. The antigen is undetermined. The length of the CDR3 is 13 residues. The ends were cut back, 5 bases at V and 8 bases at J, with 13 bases in the middle. The V gene's germline CDR1 is MGHDK and CDR2 SYGVNS. The sequence was collected from an adult woman who had mild COVID-19 (a few samples of this study predate the infection). Cell type and time point are not known. The rearrangement links TRBV25-1 to TRBJ2-4, with D perhaps matching TRBD1 (5 bases). The sequencing input was PBMCs or a T cell subset sorted from them (not recorded which). The CDR3 sequence: CASSRQGIDIQYF. DNA of the CDR3: TGTGCCAGCAGTAGGCAGGGAATAGACATTCAGTACTTC.